Reported below is one TCR beta chain. As yet, its antigen is unknown. Germline values: CDR1 MNHNS, CDR2 SASEGT. J lost 10 bases, V lost 6 bases, and 6 bases had no gene match. The CDR3 sequence is 14 residues long. Amplification used 60 Vbeta primers and 13 Jbeta primers. The protocol was immunoSEQ multiplex PCR, while the TCRdb copy is restricted to in-frame clones and leaves out a portion. The sample includes under 150,000 clones, more than 60% seen only once; the top ten take less than 2%. This entry belongs to a study of cytomegalovirus exposure and HLA in healthy donors. Study observations and caveats: In vitro testing confirmed a few CMV-associated chains as specific for CMV antigens. An assumption of roughly uniform sequencing depth across donors underlay the presence/absence analyses.

Specimen: PBMCs. This sequence joins TRBV6-1 and TRBJ2-1; 13 bases fit TRBD2. The TCR sequence derives from a woman aged 40 to 55 in good health and CMV-seronegative. CDR3 DNA sequence: TGTGCCAGCAGGGGGACTAGCGGGAAGAACGAGCAGTTCTTC. This gives the protein CASRGTSGKNEQFF.